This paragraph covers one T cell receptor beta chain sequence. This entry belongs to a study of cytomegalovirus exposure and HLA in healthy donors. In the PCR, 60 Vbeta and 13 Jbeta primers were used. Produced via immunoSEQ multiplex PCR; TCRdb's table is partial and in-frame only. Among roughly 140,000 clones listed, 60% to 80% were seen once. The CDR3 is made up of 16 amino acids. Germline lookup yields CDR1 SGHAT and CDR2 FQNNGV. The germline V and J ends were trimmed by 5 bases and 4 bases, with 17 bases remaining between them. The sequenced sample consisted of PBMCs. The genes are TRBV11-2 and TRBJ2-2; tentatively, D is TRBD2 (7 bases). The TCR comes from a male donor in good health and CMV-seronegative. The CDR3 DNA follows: TGTGCCAGCAGCCCACCGGGCGCGGGGGCCACCGGGGAGCTGTTTTTT. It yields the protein CASSPPGAGATGELFF.